A single TCR beta chain is shown here with its context. This sample is drawn from a study of blood T cell repertoires in COVID-19. Repertoires were generated with immunoSEQ multiplex PCR, while TCRdb's copy carries only in-frame clones and drops some. Of 400,000 or so clones listed, about 89% are singletons. What was sequenced was PBMCs or T cells enriched from blood (not recorded which). The receptor was isolated from a man aged 35 to 55 in a cohort exposed to, infected with or recovered from COVID-19 (not recorded which).

Written as DNA, the CDR3 is TGTGCCTGGAGAACAGGGGATTCACCCCTCCACTTT. Protein sequence: CAWRTGDSPLHF. The chain couples TRBV30 to TRBJ1-6; TRBD1 matches at 7 bases. V was clipped by 3 bases and J by 8 bases; unmatched bases: 1. The CDR3 is 12 residues long. CDR1 and CDR2 from the germline V gene are GTSNPN and SVGIG (reference sequence). Combining the CDR3 with reference TRBV30 and TRBJ1-6 gives the whole variable domain SQTIHQWPATLVQPVGSPLSLECTVEGTSNPNLYWYRQAAGRGLQLLFYSVGIGQISSEVPQNLSASRPQDRQFILSSKKLLLSDSGFYLCAWRTGDSPLHFGNGTRLTVT.